The 8 T cell receptor beta chains given below trace back to one sample, sequenced in a study of cytomegalovirus exposure and HLA in healthy donors. PCR used 60 Vbeta primers and 13 Jbeta primers. Clones were read by immunoSEQ multiplex PCR, and TCRdb kept only the in-frame ones, dropping some. Found here are over 150,000 clones, around 79% of them singletons; the top ten hold roughly 1.9%. Sequencing was carried out using PBMCs. The receptors shown here come from a man aged 35-49 years in good health and CMV-seronegative.

The chain has TRBV28 and TRBJ2-7, with a weak D call TRBD2 (6 bases). CDR1 is MDHEN, CDR2 SYDVKM, per germline. Trimming removed 1 base at V and 2 bases at J, with 15 bases between. The CDR3 loop spans 16 amino acids. The CDR3 loop is CASSLSVRETAYEQYF. Written as DNA, the CDR3 is TGTGCCAGCAGTTTATCGGTTCGGGAGACCGCCTACGAGCAGTACTTC.

The chain couples TRBV6-6 to TRBJ1-2; D may be TRBD1 (5 bases). In germline, CDR1 is MNHNY, CDR2 SVGAGI (reference sequence). V was pared by 5 bases and J by 8 bases, with 18 bases between. This CDR3 region has 14 residues. The CDR3 sequence is CASSDNQGPEGYTF. Written as DNA, the CDR3 is TGTGCCAGCAGTGATAACCAGGGTCCTGAGGGCTACACCTTC.

This chain links TRBV10-3 with TRBJ2-1; 15 bases map to TRBD2. The CDR3 loop spans 13 amino acids. Germline values: CDR1 ENHRY, CDR2 SYGVKD. Unmatched junction bases numbered 0, after V lost 9 bases and J lost 6 bases. CDR3 sequence: CAMGLAGGNEQFF. The CDR3 nucleotides are TGTGCCATGGGACTAGCGGGGGGCAATGAGCAGTTCTTC.

The chain is built from TRBV11-3 and TRBJ2-1; 9 bases fit TRBD2. The CDR3 extends over 16 amino acids. The germline V gene encodes CDR1 SGHNT and CDR2 YENEEA. Unmatched junction bases numbered 8, after V lost 1 base and J lost 7 bases. The CDR3 sequence: CASSLGVAGAGNEQFF. Written as DNA, the CDR3 is TGTGCCAGCAGCTTAGGCGTAGCGGGAGCGGGAAATGAGCAGTTCTTC.

V gene TRBV7-2 combines with J gene TRBJ2-7, with TRBD2 matching 10 bases. With 3 bases clipped from V and 5 bases from J, the junction kept 4 bases outside the gene matches. The CDR3 length is 14 residues. Germline CDR1 and CDR2: SGHTA and FQGNSA. The CDR3 protein is CASSFASGSDEQYF. CDR3 nucleotide sequence: TGTGCCAGCAGCTTCGCTAGCGGGAGTGACGAGCAGTACTTC.

The chain couples TRBV18 to TRBJ2-4; D is unclear. Between the trimmed V and J ends, which lost 2 bases and 1 base, there was a span of 12 bases. Per germline, CDR1 KGHSH and CDR2 LQKENI. The CDR3 spans 16 residues. The CDR3 coding sequence is TGTGCCAGCTCACCAACCCCAGTCCGTGCCAAAAACATTCAGTACTTC. This encodes CASSPTPVRAKNIQYF.

CDR3 residues: CASSSQAGGQGETQYF. The CDR3 nucleotides are TGCGCCAGCAGCTCCCAAGCGGGTGGGCAGGGAGAGACCCAGTACTTC. The chain has TRBV5-1 and TRBJ2-5; D is perhaps TRBD2 (6 bases). Trimming took 3 bases from V and 4 from J, leaving 19 bases between them. The CDR3 sequence is 16 residues long. Germline CDR1 and CDR2: SGHRS and YFSETQ.

The rearrangement joins TRBV18 to TRBJ2-7; possible D gene TRBD1, 6 bases. V lost 8 bases and J lost 2, with 19 bases in between. Germline CDR1 is KGHSH and CDR2 is LQKENI. The length of the CDR3 is 15 residues. CDR3 loop: CASQDRRDMAYEQYF. The DNA of the CDR3 is TGTGCCAGCCAGGACCGACGGGACATGGCCTACGAGCAGTACTTC.